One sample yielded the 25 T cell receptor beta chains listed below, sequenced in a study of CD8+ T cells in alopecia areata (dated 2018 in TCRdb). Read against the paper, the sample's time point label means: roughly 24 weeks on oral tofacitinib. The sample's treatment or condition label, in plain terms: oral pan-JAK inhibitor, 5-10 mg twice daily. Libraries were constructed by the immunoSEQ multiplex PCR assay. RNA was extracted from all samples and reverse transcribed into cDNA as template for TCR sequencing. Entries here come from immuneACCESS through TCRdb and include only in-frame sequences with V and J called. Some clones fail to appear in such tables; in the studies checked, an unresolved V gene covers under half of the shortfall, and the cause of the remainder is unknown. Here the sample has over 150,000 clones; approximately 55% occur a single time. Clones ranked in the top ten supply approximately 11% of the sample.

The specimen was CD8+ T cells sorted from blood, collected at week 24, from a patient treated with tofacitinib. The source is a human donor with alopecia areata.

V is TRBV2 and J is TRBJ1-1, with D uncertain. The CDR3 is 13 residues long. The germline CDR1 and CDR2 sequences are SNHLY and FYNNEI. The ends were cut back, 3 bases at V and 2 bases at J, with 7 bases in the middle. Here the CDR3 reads CASSDRGNTEAFF. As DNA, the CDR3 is TGTGCCAGCAGTGATCGTGGTAACACTGAAGCTTTCTTT. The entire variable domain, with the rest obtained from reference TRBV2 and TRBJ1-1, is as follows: EPEVTQTPSHQVTQMGQEVILRCVPISNHLYFYWYRQILGQKVEFLVSFYNNEISEKSEIFDDQFSVERPDGSNFTLKIRSTKLEDSAMYFCASSDRGNTEAFFGQGTRLTVV.

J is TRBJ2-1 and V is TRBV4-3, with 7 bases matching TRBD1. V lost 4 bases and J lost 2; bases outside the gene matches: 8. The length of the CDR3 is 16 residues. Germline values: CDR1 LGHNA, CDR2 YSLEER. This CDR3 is CASSPRTGSAYNEQFF. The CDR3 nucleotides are TGCGCCAGCAGCCCCCGGACAGGCAGCGCCTACAATGAGCAGTTCTTC.

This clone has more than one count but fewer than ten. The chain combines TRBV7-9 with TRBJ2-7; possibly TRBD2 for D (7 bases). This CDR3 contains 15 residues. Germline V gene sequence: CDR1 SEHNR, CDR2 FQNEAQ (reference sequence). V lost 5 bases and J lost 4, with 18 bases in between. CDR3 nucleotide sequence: TGTGCCAGCAGCCGGCCTCGGGGGGCCAAATACGAGCAGTACTTC. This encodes CASSRPRGAKYEQYF.

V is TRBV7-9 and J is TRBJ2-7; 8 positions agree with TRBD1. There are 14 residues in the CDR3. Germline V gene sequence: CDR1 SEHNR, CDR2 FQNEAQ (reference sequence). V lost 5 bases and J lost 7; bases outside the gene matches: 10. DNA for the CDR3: TGTGCCAGCAGCCAGGAGGACAGGGAAAGAGAGCAGTACTTC. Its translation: CASSQEDREREQYF.

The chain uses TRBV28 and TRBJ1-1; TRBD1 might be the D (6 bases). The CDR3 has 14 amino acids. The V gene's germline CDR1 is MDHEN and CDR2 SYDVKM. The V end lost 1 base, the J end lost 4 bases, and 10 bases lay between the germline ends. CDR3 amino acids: CASSLSQGSTEAFF. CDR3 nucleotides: TGTGCCAGCAGTTTATCACAGGGAAGCACTGAAGCTTTCTTT.

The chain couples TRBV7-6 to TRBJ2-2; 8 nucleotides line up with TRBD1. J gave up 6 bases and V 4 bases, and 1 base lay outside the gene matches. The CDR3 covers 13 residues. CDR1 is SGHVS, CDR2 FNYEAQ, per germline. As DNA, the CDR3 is TGTGCCAGCAGCTCGACAGGGGCCGGGGAGCTGTTTTTT. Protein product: CASSSTGAGELFF. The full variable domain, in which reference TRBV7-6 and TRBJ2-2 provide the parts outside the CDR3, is GAGVSQSPRYKVTKRGQDVALRCDPISGHVSLYWYRQALGQGPEFLTYFNYEAQQDKSGLPNDRFSAERPEGSISTLTIQRTEQRDSAMYRCASSSTGAGELFFGEGSRLTVL.

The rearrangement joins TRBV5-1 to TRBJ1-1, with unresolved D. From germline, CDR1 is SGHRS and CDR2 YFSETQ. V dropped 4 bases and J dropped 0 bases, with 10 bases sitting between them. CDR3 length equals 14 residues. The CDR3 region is CASSMGQMNTEAFF. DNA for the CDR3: TGCGCCAGCAGCATGGGCCAGATGAACACTGAAGCTTTCTTT.

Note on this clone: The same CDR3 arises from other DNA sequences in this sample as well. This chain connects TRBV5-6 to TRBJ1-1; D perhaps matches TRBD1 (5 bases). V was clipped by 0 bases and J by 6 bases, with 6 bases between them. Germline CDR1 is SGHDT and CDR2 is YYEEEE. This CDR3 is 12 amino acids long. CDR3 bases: TGTGCCAGCAGCTTGGGGGGACCTGAAGCTTTCTTT. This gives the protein CASSLGGPEAFF.

CDR3 DNA: TGTGCCTGGAGTCCCGTCTCCTACGAGCAGTACTTC. It codes for CAWSPVSYEQYF. V and J are TRBV30 and TRBJ2-7; D call uncertain. Trimming pared 2 bases from V and 0 bases from J, leaving 5 bases between. This CDR3 has 12 residues. CDR1 and CDR2 from the germline V gene are GTSNPN and SVGIG (reference sequence).

In DNA, the CDR3 is TGTGCCAGCAGCTTAGTGATGGACAGGGATGGGGAGACCCAGTACTTC. This encodes CASSLVMDRDGETQYF. V and J are TRBV11-2 and TRBJ2-5; TRBD1 agrees at 8 bases. The CDR3 is made up of 16 amino acids. Germline assignment: CDR1 SGHAT and CDR2 FQNNGV. Losses at the gene ends were 1 base for V and 5 bases for J; bases not matched to a gene: 9. Full variable domain (rest looked up from reference TRBV11-2 and TRBJ2-5): EAGVAQSPRYKIIEKRQSVAFWCNPISGHATLYWYQQILGQGPKLLIQFQNNGVVDDSQLPKDRFSAERLKGVDSTLKIQPAKLEDSAVYLCASSLVMDRDGETQYFGPGTRLLVL.

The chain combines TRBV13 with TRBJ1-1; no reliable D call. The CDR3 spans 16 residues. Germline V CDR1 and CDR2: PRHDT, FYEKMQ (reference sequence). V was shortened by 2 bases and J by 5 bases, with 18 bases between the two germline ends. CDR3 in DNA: TGTGCCAGCAGCTTATTGGCAGGCGATTTGGATACTGAAGCTTTCTTT. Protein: CASSLLAGDLDTEAFF.

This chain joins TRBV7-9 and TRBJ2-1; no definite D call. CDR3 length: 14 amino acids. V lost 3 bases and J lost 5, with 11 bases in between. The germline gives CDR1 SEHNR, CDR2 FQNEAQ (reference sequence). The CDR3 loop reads CASSFPAANNEQFF. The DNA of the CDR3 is TGTGCCAGCAGCTTCCCGGCAGCGAACAATGAGCAGTTCTTC.

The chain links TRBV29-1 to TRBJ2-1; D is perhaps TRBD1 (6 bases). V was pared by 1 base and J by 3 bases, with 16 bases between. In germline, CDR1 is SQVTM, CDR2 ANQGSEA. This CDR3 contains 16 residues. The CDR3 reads CSVEGGGQGIYNEQFF. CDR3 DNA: TGCAGCGTTGAAGGGGGTGGGCAGGGGATCTACAATGAGCAGTTCTTC.

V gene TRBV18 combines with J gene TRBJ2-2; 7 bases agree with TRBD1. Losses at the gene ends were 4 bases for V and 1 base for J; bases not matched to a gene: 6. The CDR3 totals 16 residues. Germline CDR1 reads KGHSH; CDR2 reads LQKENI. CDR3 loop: CASSLQGKLNTGELFF. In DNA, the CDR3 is TGTGCCAGCTCACTACAGGGGAAATTGAACACCGGGGAGCTGTTTTTT.

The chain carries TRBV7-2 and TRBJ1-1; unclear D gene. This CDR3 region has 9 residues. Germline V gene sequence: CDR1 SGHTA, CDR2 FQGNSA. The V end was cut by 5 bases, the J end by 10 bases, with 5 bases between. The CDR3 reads CASSPRAFF. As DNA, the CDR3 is TGTGCCAGCAGCCCCAGAGCTTTCTTT.

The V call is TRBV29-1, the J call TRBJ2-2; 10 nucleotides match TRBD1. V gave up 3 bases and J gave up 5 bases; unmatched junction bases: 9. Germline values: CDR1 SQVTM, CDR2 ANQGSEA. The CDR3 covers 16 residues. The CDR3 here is CSVELGDRGVTGELFF. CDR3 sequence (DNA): TGCAGCGTTGAGTTAGGGGACAGGGGAGTAACCGGGGAGCTGTTTTTT.

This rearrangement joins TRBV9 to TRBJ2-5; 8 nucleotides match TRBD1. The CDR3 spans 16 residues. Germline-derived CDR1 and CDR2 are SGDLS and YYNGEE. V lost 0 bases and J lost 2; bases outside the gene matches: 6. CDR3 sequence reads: CASSVEQGAGQETQYF. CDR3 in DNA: TGTGCCAGCAGCGTAGAGCAGGGGGCAGGGCAAGAGACCCAGTACTTC.

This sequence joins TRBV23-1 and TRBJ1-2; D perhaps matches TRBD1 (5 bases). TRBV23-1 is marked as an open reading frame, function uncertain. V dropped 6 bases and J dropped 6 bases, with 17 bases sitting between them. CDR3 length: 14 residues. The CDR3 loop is CASSQTAGRHGYTF. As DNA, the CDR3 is TGCGCCAGCAGCCAAACGGCAGGGAGGCATGGCTACACCTTC.

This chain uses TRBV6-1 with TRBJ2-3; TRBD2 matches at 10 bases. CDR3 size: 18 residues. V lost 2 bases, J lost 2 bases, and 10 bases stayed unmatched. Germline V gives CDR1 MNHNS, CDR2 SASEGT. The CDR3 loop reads CASSEFGHGTSDTDTQYF. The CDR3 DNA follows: TGTGCCAGCAGTGAATTTGGGCACGGGACTAGCGACACAGATACGCAGTATTTT.

CDR3 protein: CASSVTQIDGYTF. Here the CDR3 DNA reads TGTGCCAGCAGCGTGACCCAGATCGATGGCTACACCTTC. This chain connects TRBV9 to TRBJ1-2; D gene uncertain. Germline CDR1 SGDLS, CDR2 YYNGEE. The CDR3 loop spans 13 amino acids. V was trimmed by 2 bases and J by 6 bases, leaving 11 bases between them.

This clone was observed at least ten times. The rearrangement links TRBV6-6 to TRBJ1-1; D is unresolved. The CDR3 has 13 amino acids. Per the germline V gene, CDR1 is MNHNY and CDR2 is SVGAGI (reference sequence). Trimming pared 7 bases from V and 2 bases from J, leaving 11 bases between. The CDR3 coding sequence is TGTGCCAGCAACATGGGAGGAAACACTGAAGCTTTCTTT. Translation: CASNMGGNTEAFF.

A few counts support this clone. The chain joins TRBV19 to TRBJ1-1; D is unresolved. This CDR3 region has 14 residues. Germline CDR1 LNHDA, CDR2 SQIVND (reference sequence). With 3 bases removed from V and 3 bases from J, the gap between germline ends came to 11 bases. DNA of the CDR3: TGTGCCAGTAGTATGGAGGTGTTTGACACTGAAGCTTTCTTT. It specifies CASSMEVFDTEAFF.

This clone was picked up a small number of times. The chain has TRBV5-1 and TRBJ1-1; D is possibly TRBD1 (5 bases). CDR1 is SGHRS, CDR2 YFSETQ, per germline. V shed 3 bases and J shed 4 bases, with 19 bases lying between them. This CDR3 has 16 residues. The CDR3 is CASSWFQQERSTEAFF. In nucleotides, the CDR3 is TGCGCCAGCAGCTGGTTTCAACAGGAAAGGAGCACTGAAGCTTTCTTT.

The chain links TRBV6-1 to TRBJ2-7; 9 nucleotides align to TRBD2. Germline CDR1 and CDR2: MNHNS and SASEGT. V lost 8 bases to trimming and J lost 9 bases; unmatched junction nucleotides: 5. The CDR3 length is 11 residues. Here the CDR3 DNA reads TGTGCCAGCGGCGGGGGGGGTTGGCAGTACTTC. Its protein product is CASGGGGWQYF.

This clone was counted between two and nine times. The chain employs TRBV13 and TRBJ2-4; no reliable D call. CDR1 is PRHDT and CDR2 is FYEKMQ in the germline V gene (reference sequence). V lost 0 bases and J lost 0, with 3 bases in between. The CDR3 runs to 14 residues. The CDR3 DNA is TGTGCCAGCAGCTTAGGAGAAGCCAAAAACATTCAGTACTTC. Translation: CASSLGEAKNIQYF.